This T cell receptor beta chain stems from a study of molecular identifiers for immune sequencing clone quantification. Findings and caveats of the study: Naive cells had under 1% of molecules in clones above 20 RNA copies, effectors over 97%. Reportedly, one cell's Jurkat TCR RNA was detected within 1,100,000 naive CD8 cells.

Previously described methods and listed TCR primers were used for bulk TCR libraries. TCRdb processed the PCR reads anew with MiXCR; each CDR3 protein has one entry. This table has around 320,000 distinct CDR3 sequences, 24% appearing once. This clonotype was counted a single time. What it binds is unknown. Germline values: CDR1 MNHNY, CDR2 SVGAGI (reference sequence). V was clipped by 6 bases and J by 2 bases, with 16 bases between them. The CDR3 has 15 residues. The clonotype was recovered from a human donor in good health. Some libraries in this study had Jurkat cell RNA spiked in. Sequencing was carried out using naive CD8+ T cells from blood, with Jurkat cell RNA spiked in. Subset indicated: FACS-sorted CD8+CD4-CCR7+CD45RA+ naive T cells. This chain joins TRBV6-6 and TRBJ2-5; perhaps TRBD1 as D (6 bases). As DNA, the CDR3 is TGTGCCAGCAGAAATTTCGGACAGCCGCAAGAGACCCAGTACTTC. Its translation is CASRNFGQPQETQYF.